These T cell receptor beta chains were read from a single sample in a study of cytomegalovirus exposure and HLA in healthy donors. Sequencing was performed with immunoSEQ multiplex PCR; in TCRdb, only in-frame clones are kept and a portion is missing. This table has 180,000 or so clones, about 9% appearing once. Sequencing used PBMCs. These receptors were obtained from a young woman in good health and CMV-seropositive. CDR3s include the opening cysteine and the closing phenylalanine or tryptophan. A D gene is named only where the DNA matches it firmly. Clone size, where shown, is once, few, many, or a class for clones that have expanded.

d_call: NA
clone_size: NA
j_call: TRBJ2-7
cdr3_length: 14
v_call: TRBV7-8
cdr3_aa: CASSPWTNSYEQYF
cdr3_nt: TGTGCCAGCAGCCCGTGGACTAACTCCTACGAGCAGTACTTC

d_call: NA
clone_size: few
j_call: TRBJ2-3
cdr3_length: 15
v_call: TRBV2
cdr3_aa: CASSRLAGYTDTQYF
cdr3_nt: TGTGCCAGCAGTAGGTTGGCAGGGTACACAGATACGCAGTATTTT

d_call: TRBD2
clone_size: few
j_call: TRBJ2-2
cdr3_length: 15
v_call: TRBV29-1
cdr3_aa: CSVGTSDIWGGELFF
cdr3_nt: TGCAGCGTTGGGACTAGCGACATATGGGGCGGGGAGCTGTTTTTT

d_call: NA
clone_size: few
j_call: TRBJ2-5
cdr3_length: 13
v_call: TRBV5-1
cdr3_aa: CASSSGDQETQYF
cdr3_nt: TGCGCCAGCAGTTCGGGAGACCAAGAGACCCAGTACTTC

d_call: TRBD1
clone_size: few
j_call: TRBJ1-5
cdr3_length: 13
v_call: TRBV19
cdr3_aa: CASSAGQTQPQHF
cdr3_nt: TGTGCCAGTAGTGCGGGACAGACTCAGCCCCAGCATTTT

d_call: NA
clone_size: few
j_call: TRBJ2-7
cdr3_length: 16
v_call: TRBV4-1
cdr3_aa: CASSQLLSGSSYEQYF
cdr3_nt: TGCGCCAGCAGCCAATTACTAAGCGGGTCTTCCTACGAGCAGTACTTC

d_call: NA
clone_size: few
j_call: TRBJ2-7
cdr3_length: 15
v_call: TRBV5-1
cdr3_aa: CASSLHRDTTYEQYF
cdr3_nt: TGCGCCAGCAGCCTACACCGGGACACAACCTACGAGCAGTACTTC

d_call: TRBD2
clone_size: NA
j_call: TRBJ2-5
cdr3_length: 15
v_call: TRBV5-1
cdr3_aa: CASSFSTSGKETQYF
cdr3_nt: TGCGCCAGCAGCTTTAGTACTAGCGGTAAAGAGACCCAGTACTTC

d_call: NA
clone_size: NA
j_call: TRBJ1-2
cdr3_length: 18
v_call: TRBV5-5
cdr3_aa: CASSFGLRASGSNYGYTF
cdr3_nt: TGTGCCAGCAGCTTCGGGTTGCGGGCCTCGGGATCCAACTATGGCTACACCTTC

d_call: NA
clone_size: few
j_call: TRBJ2-7
cdr3_length: 15
v_call: TRBV7-9
cdr3_aa: CASSPPGTREGQQYF
cdr3_nt: TGTGCCAGCAGCCCGCCCGGGACAAGGGAAGGACAGCAGTACTTC

d_call: NA
clone_size: few
j_call: TRBJ1-3
cdr3_length: 16
v_call: TRBV18
cdr3_aa: CASSPTQEDSGNTIYF
cdr3_nt: TGTGCCAGCTCACCAACCCAGGAGGACTCTGGAAACACCATATATTTT

d_call: NA
clone_size: NA
j_call: TRBJ1-2
cdr3_length: 15
v_call: TRBV19
cdr3_aa: CASSISTGTFYGYTF
cdr3_nt: TGTGCCAGTAGTATCTCCACCGGGACTTTTTATGGCTACACCTTC

d_call: TRBD1
clone_size: NA
j_call: TRBJ1-3
cdr3_length: 15
v_call: TRBV9
cdr3_aa: CASSVDRGLANTIYF
cdr3_nt: TGTGCCAGCAGCGTAGACAGGGGGCTAGCTAACACCATATATTTT

d_call: TRBD2
clone_size: few
j_call: TRBJ2-7
cdr3_length: 15
v_call: TRBV6-5
cdr3_aa: CASSYSTSGSLEQYF
cdr3_nt: TGTGCCAGCAGTTACTCGACTAGCGGGAGCCTCGAGCAGTACTTC

d_call: NA
clone_size: NA
j_call: TRBJ1-1
cdr3_length: 14
v_call: TRBV2
cdr3_aa: CASSDAGGGTEAFF
cdr3_nt: TGTGCCAGCAGTGATGCGGGAGGTGGCACTGAAGCTTTCTTT

d_call: TRBD2
clone_size: few
j_call: TRBJ2-2
cdr3_length: 15
v_call: TRBV9
cdr3_aa: CASSVTSGTTGELFF
cdr3_nt: TGTGCCAGCAGCGTAACCAGCGGGACTACCGGGGAGCTGTTTTTT

d_call: TRBD2
clone_size: few
j_call: TRBJ2-3
cdr3_length: 19
v_call: TRBV29-1
cdr3_aa: CSVELTVAGGDTGTDTQYF
cdr3_nt: TGCAGCGTTGAATTAACGGTAGCGGGAGGAGATACTGGCACAGATACGCAGTATTTT

d_call: TRBD1
clone_size: few
j_call: TRBJ1-4
cdr3_length: 14
v_call: TRBV4-1
cdr3_aa: CASSARDRGTKLFF
cdr3_nt: TGCGCCAGCAGCGCCAGGGACAGGGGGACAAAACTGTTTTTT

d_call: NA
clone_size: few
j_call: TRBJ1-1
cdr3_length: 14
v_call: TRBV6-9
cdr3_aa: CASSYYAGCTEAFF
cdr3_nt: TGTGCCAGCAGTTATTACGCAGGGTGCACTGAAGCTTTCTTT

d_call: TRBD2
clone_size: few
j_call: TRBJ2-4
cdr3_length: 13
v_call: TRBV6-1
cdr3_aa: CATRERGVNIQYF
cdr3_nt: TGTGCCACCCGCGAGCGGGGGGTAAACATTCAGTACTTC

d_call: TRBD2
clone_size: NA
j_call: TRBJ2-4
cdr3_length: 16
v_call: TRBV5-1
cdr3_aa: CASSLGREGRGNIQYF
cdr3_nt: TGCGCCAGCAGCTTGGGGCGGGAGGGCCGGGGAAACATTCAGTACTTC

d_call: NA
clone_size: NA
j_call: TRBJ2-1
cdr3_length: 16
v_call: TRBV7-6
cdr3_aa: CASSSVAGRGNNEQFF
cdr3_nt: TGTGCCAGCAGCTCCGTGGCGGGCCGAGGTAATAATGAGCAGTTCTTC

d_call: NA
clone_size: NA
j_call: TRBJ2-7
cdr3_length: 17
v_call: TRBV27
cdr3_aa: CASSLSPTGPHSYEQYF
cdr3_nt: TGTGCCAGCAGTTTAAGCCCTACAGGGCCCCACTCCTACGAGCAGTACTTC

d_call: TRBD1
clone_size: NA
j_call: TRBJ1-1
cdr3_length: 14
v_call: TRBV10-1
cdr3_aa: CASLNRDREAEAFF
cdr3_nt: TGCGCCAGCCTGAACCGGGACAGGGAGGCTGAAGCTTTCTTT

d_call: TRBD2
clone_size: few
j_call: TRBJ2-7
cdr3_length: 17
v_call: TRBV4-1
cdr3_aa: CASSHAQGLAGEYEQYF
cdr3_nt: TGCGCCAGCAGCCACGCCCAGGGGCTAGCGGGAGAGTACGAGCAGTACTTC

d_call: NA
clone_size: few
j_call: TRBJ2-2
cdr3_length: 15
v_call: TRBV4-1
cdr3_aa: CASSRVDSNTGELFF
cdr3_nt: TGCGCCAGCAGCCGAGTCGACTCGAACACCGGGGAGCTGTTTTTT

d_call: TRBD1
clone_size: few
j_call: TRBJ1-1
cdr3_length: 15
v_call: TRBV11-2
cdr3_aa: CASSLGQGPTREAFF
cdr3_nt: TGTGCCAGCAGCCTAGGACAGGGGCCAACTAGGGAAGCTTTCTTT

d_call: NA
clone_size: few
j_call: TRBJ1-2
cdr3_length: 13
v_call: TRBV12-5
cdr3_aa: CASGLRGSYGYTF
cdr3_nt: TGTGCTAGTGGTTTGCGAGGGAGCTATGGCTACACCTTC

d_call: TRBD1
clone_size: NA
j_call: TRBJ1-4
cdr3_length: 15
v_call: TRBV7-9
cdr3_aa: CASSSTGAPNEKLFF
cdr3_nt: TGTGCCAGCAGCTCTACAGGGGCCCCTAATGAAAAACTGTTTTTT

d_call: NA
clone_size: NA
j_call: TRBJ1-2
cdr3_length: 15
v_call: TRBV6-5
cdr3_aa: CASSLIMSDIYGYTF
cdr3_nt: TGTGCCAGCAGCTTAATTATGTCGGACATCTATGGCTACACCTTC

d_call: NA
clone_size: few
j_call: TRBJ2-1
cdr3_length: 13
v_call: TRBV30
cdr3_aa: CAWSVLGGAEQFF
cdr3_nt: TGTGCCTGGAGTGTACTTGGGGGGGCTGAGCAGTTCTTC

d_call: TRBD2
clone_size: NA
j_call: TRBJ2-4
cdr3_length: 15
v_call: TRBV7-9
cdr3_aa: CASSALGTSKNIQYF
cdr3_nt: TGTGCCAGCAGCGCCCTCGGGACTAGCAAAAACATTCAGTACTTC

d_call: NA
clone_size: many
j_call: TRBJ2-3
cdr3_length: 13
v_call: TRBV9
cdr3_aa: CASSVGLSDTQYF
cdr3_nt: TGTGCCAGCAGCGTAGGACTCTCAGATACGCAGTATTTT

d_call: TRBD2
clone_size: NA
j_call: TRBJ2-1
cdr3_length: 16
v_call: TRBV2
cdr3_aa: CASSVRLAGGYNEQFF
cdr3_nt: TGTGCCAGCAGTGTAAGACTAGCGGGAGGGTACAATGAGCAGTTCTTC

d_call: TRBD2
clone_size: NA
j_call: TRBJ2-1
cdr3_length: 17
v_call: TRBV4-2
cdr3_aa: CASSQSLSGRRYNEQFF
cdr3_nt: TGTGCCAGCAGCCAATCCCTTAGCGGGAGGAGGTACAATGAGCAGTTCTTC